This T cell receptor (beta chain) was profiled in a study of response to subunit inactivated influenza vaccine. Points from the study as a whole: Researchers suggested that each seasonal influenza vaccination recruits few new T cells.

Each CDR3 protein is one row after TCRdb ran MiXCR on the RT-PCR reads. Found here are under 800,000 distinct CDR3 sequences, approximately 15% of them singletons; the top ten hold 6% to 8%. CDR1 LNHDA and CDR2 SQIVND come from the germline V gene (reference sequence). The CDR3 totals 14 residues. V dropped 6 bases and J dropped 6 bases, with 15 bases sitting between them. On this clonotype: No antigen is known for it.

This chain joins TRBV19 and TRBJ2-1; D uncertain. The source material was PBMCs from blood, sampled about 14 days before vaccination. This clonotype was sampled from a man aged 45-65 years who received an inactivated influenza vaccine. The CDR3 sequence: CASSQGKDLNEQFF. The CDR3 DNA is TGTGCCAGTAGCCAAGGAAAGGACCTCAATGAGCAGTTCTTC.